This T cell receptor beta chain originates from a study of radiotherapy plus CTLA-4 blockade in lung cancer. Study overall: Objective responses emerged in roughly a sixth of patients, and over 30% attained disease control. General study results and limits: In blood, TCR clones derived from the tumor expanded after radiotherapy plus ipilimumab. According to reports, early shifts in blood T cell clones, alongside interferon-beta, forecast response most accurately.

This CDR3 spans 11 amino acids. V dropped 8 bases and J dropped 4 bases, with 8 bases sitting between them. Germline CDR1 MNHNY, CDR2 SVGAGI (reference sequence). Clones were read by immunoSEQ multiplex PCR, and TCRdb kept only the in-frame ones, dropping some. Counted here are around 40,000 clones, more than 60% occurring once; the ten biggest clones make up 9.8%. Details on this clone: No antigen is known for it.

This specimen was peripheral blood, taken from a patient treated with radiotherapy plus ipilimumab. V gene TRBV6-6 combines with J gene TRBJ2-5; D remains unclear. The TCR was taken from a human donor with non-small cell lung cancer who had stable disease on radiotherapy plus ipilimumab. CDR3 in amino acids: CASSISETQYF. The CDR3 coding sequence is TGTGCCAGCTCAATTTCAGAGACCCAGTACTTC.